This is a list of T cell receptor beta chains from one sample in a study of blood T cell repertoires in COVID-19. Data came from immunoSEQ multiplex PCR; TCRdb stores just in-frame clones and leaves some out. The sample shows more than 75,000 clones, just over 85% of them seen only once. Sequencing was performed on peripheral blood. These receptors all stem from a woman between 70 and 85 years old with acute or convalescent COVID-19. Each CDR3 is given with its conserved first and last residue. Each record gives: clone size, V gene, J gene, D gene, CDR3 DNA, CDR3 protein. D genes are given only for firm matches. Some rows have no size entry. The others give once, few or many, or a class for an expanded clone.

NA,TRBV7-3,TRBJ2-3,NA,TGTGCCAGCAATCCCCCCCTATTGAGGAGTTTCGGGTATTTT,CASNPPLLRSFGYF
NA,TRBV6-5,TRBJ1-1,NA,TGTGCCAGCATTAACAACATGAACACTGAAGCTTTCTTT,CASINNMNTEAFF
NA,TRBV5-1,TRBJ2-3,TRBD2,TGCGCCAGCAGCTTAATCGGGACTAGCGGGAGTAGGGATACGCAGTATTTT,CASSLIGTSGSRDTQYF
once,TRBV20-1,TRBJ1-2,NA,TGCTCTGCTAGGGGGGCCGGTGGCTACACCTTC,CSARGAGGYTF
NA,TRBV29-1,TRBJ2-7,NA,TGCAGCGTTGAAGGTCCATCCGGGATAGCCTACGAGCAGTACTTC,CSVEGPSGIAYEQYF
NA,TRBV29-1,TRBJ2-7,NA,TGCAGCGTTTACGACAGCCTCTCCTACGAGCAGTACTTC,CSVYDSLSYEQYF
NA,TRBV27,TRBJ1-5,TRBD1,TGTGCCAGCAGCAATCGAGGAGGGACAGGGGACAATCAGCCCCAGCATTTT,CASSNRGGTGDNQPQHF
NA,TRBV10-1,TRBJ2-3,TRBD1,TGCGCCAGCAGTCCGGACAGGGGGGTTAAAGATACGCAGTATTTT,CASSPDRGVKDTQYF
NA,TRBV12-3/TRBV12-4,TRBJ1-5,NA,TGTGCCAGCAGTCTGACGGGGGTGCCCCAGCATTTT,CASSLTGVPQHF
few,TRBV5-1,TRBJ1-1,NA,TGCGCCAGCTACAGGGTACCAAACACTGAAGCTTTCTTT,CASYRVPNTEAFF
NA,TRBV5-4,TRBJ1-1,NA,TGTGCCAGCAGCCCGGAGGGTATGAACACTGAAGCTTTCTTT,CASSPEGMNTEAFF
NA,TRBV3-1/TRBV3-2,TRBJ2-5,NA,TGTGCCAGCAGCCAAGGTGGACGACTAGGAGAGACCCAGTACTTC,CASSQGGRLGETQYF
NA,TRBV16,TRBJ2-5,NA,TGTGCCAGCCGCGGGGACAGAAAAGAGACCCAGTACTTC,CASRGDRKETQYF
few,TRBV7-8,TRBJ1-1,NA,TGTGCCAGCAGCCTGAATCAGGTAACTGAAGCTTTCTTT,CASSLNQVTEAFF
NA,TRBV9,TRBJ2-3,TRBD2,TGTGCCAGCAGCGCCGCGGGGGGCAGCACAGATACGCAGTATTTT,CASSAAGGSTDTQYF
NA,TRBV5-1,TRBJ2-7,NA,TGCGCCAGCAGCTTCGGCTACGAGCAGTACTTC,CASSFGYEQYF
NA,TRBV19,TRBJ2-7,NA,TGTGCCAGTAGTCAGCAGGGCTCCTACGAGCAGTACTTC,CASSQQGSYEQYF
NA,TRBV5-8,TRBJ1-3,TRBD1,TGTGCCAGCAGCCGAGGGACAGTCTCTGGAAACACCATATATTTT,CASSRGTVSGNTIYF
few,TRBV7-8,TRBJ2-1,TRBD1,TGTGCCAGCAGCGCCCGGGACAGGACTTACAATGAGCAGTTCTTC,CASSARDRTYNEQFF
NA,TRBV11-2,TRBJ2-5,NA,TGTGCCAGCAGCTTCTCGGGGACCCAGTACTTC,CASSFSGTQYF
NA,TRBV2,TRBJ2-3,NA,TGTGCCAGCAGACTCTCGGATACGCAGTATTTT,CASRLSDTQYF
once,TRBV27,TRBJ2-3,TRBD2,TGTGCCAGCAGTCGCGGGACTAGCGGGAGGGTAGATACGCAGTATTTT,CASSRGTSGRVDTQYF
NA,TRBV12-5,TRBJ2-2,NA,TGTGCTAGTGCCCCGGGAGCCAACACCGGGGAGCTGTTTTTT,CASAPGANTGELFF
NA,TRBV19,TRBJ2-7,TRBD2,TGTGCCAGTAGTGCGGAAGTAACAGCGGGAGGTCTCTCCTACGAGCAGTACTTC,CASSAEVTAGGLSYEQYF
once,TRBV2,TRBJ2-3,TRBD2,TGTGCCAGCAGTGCGATAGCGGGGAGAGATACGCAGTATTTT,CASSAIAGRDTQYF